The 21 T cell receptor beta chains reported below all come from one sample, sequenced in a study of blood T cells in healthy people across ages. It was with a sample-barcoded 5' primer and a J-beta primer mix that a second PCR of roughly 7 to 12 cycles was run. MiXCR, applied by TCRdb to the 5' RACE reads, yields one record per CDR3 protein. Found here are fewer than 1,000,000 distinct CDR3 sequences, around 50% of them singletons; the top ten hold about a sixth. Material for sequencing was blood. These receptors were obtained from a man older than 75 in good health.

This clonotype was seen more than once but under ten times. This chain connects TRBV3-1 to TRBJ2-1, with D possibly called TRBD1 or TRBD2 (5 bases each). V was pared by 0 bases and J by 0 bases, with 9 bases between. The CDR3 totals 16 residues. The germline CDR1 and CDR2 sequences are LGHDT and YNNKEL (reference sequence). Here the CDR3 reads CASSQDLGTSYNEQFF. The CDR3 coding sequence is TGTGCCAGCAGCCAAGATTTAGGGACCTCCTACAATGAGCAGTTCTTC.

This clonotype was counted between two and nine times. The rearrangement uses TRBV4-1 and TRBJ2-5; possible D gene TRBD2, 6 bases. Trimming cost V 3 bases and J 1 base, with 9 bases left between them. CDR1 MGHRA and CDR2 YSYEKL come from the germline V gene. CDR3 size: 14 residues. In nucleotides, the CDR3 is TGCGCCAGCAGCCATCGGGAGATCCAAGAGACCCAGTACTTC. It codes for CASSHREIQETQYF.

This clonotype appeared once. J is TRBJ2-7 and V is TRBV28, with TRBD1 matching 7 bases. This CDR3 region has 15 residues. The V gene's germline CDR1 is MDHEN and CDR2 SYDVKM. V shed 1 base, J shed 3 bases, and the junction held 6 bases outside the gene matches. The CDR3 nucleotides are TGTGCCAGCAGTTTATCGGACAGGTTTAACTACGAGCAGTACTTC. Translating it yields CASSLSDRFNYEQYF.

The rearrangement joins TRBV7-9 to TRBJ1-3; 7 nucleotides align to TRBD1. The CDR3 sequence is 15 residues long. The junction had 1 base not matched to a gene; V was cut back by 0 bases and J by 2 bases. Looked up from germline, CDR1 is SEHNR and CDR2 is FQNEAQ (reference sequence). This CDR3 is CASSLADRAGNTIYF. The DNA for the CDR3 is TGTGCCAGCAGCTTAGCCGACAGGGCTGGAAACACCATATATTTT.

There are a few counts of this clonotype. A single base separates this from a much larger clone, so it may be a read error. V is TRBV19 and J is TRBJ2-3, with D perhaps matching TRBD1 (5 bases). This CDR3 is 13 amino acids long. V shed 8 bases and J shed 5 bases, with 14 bases lying between them. From germline, CDR1 is LNHDA and CDR2 SQIVND (reference sequence). CDR3 coding DNA: TGTGCCAGTGCGGCCGACAGAGGAGATACGCAGTATTTT. It is translated as CASAADRGDTQYF.

The chain uses TRBV3-1 and TRBJ2-3; no reliable D call. Trimming pared 2 bases from V and 0 bases from J, leaving 12 bases between. The germline CDR1 and CDR2 sequences are LGHDT and YNNKEL (reference sequence). This CDR3 region has 16 residues. The CDR3 here is CASSQTPGTSTDTQYF. CDR3 coding DNA: TGTGCCAGCAGCCAAACTCCCGGTACTAGCACAGATACGCAGTATTTT.

This clonotype occurred once. The chain employs TRBV20-1 and TRBJ2-1; 8 bases fit TRBD2. Germline CDR1 DFQATT, CDR2 SNEGSKA (reference sequence). The CDR3 runs 13 residues. J lost 9 bases, V lost 4 bases, and 8 bases had no gene match. The DNA for the CDR3 is TGCAGTGCTACGGGACTAGGGAGTAGTGAGCAGTTCTTC. This gives the protein CSATGLGSSEQFF.

J is TRBJ2-1 and V is TRBV24-1; 7 bases align to TRBD2. There are 13 residues in the CDR3. V shed 9 bases and J 6 bases; nucleotides not matched to a gene: 7. The germline V gene has CDR1 KGHDR and CDR2 SFDVKD. The CDR3 nucleotides are TGTGCCACCGAAGCGGGGATCTCCAATGAGCAGTTCTTC. Encoded protein: CATEAGISNEQFF.

This clonotype was observed a few times. This chain uses TRBV12-3 or TRBV12-4 with TRBJ2-5; D might be TRBD2 (7 bases). CDR3 length: 14 residues. Trimming cost V 4 bases and J 5 bases, with 14 bases left between them. CDR3 sequence (DNA): TGTGCCAGCAGTTGGGCGGGGGCACGGGAGACCCAGTACTTC. Its translation: CASSWAGARETQYF.

This clonotype was seen repeatedly, ten times or more. V is TRBV30 and J is TRBJ2-5; no clear D gene. This CDR3 is 12 amino acids long. CDR1 and CDR2 (germline): GTSNPN, SVGIG (reference sequence). V was trimmed by 0 bases and J by 4 bases, leaving 6 bases between them. This chain's CDR3 is CAWSVLRETQYF. Written as DNA, the CDR3 is TGTGCCTGGAGTGTACTAAGAGAGACCCAGTACTTC.

This sequence joins TRBV27 and TRBJ2-3; weak D call: TRBD1 (7 bases). The CDR3 length is 15 residues. Per the germline V gene, CDR1 is MNHEY and CDR2 is SMNVEV (reference sequence). Between the trimmed V and J ends, which lost 8 bases and 2 bases, there was a span of 17 bases. CDR3 in amino acids: CASGSGGGSTDTQYF. For the CDR3, the DNA is TGTGCCAGCGGTAGCGGAGGGGGCTCCACAGATACGCAGTATTTT.

This clonotype was picked up many times. V usage is TRBV14 and J usage is TRBJ2-7; 14 nucleotides agree with TRBD2. The CDR3 sequence is 15 residues long. Germline V gives CDR1 SGHDN, CDR2 FVKESK. The V gene end was trimmed by 5 bases and the J gene end by 3 bases; junction bases not matched to a gene: 3. The CDR3 region has the DNA TGTGCCAGCAGCTTCGGACTAGCGGGAGGCTACGAGCAGTACTTC. Translating gives CASSFGLAGGYEQYF.

Remarks on this clonotype: Its ends do not fully match the called genes, so a read error is possible. This chain joins TRBV7-7 and TRBJ2-5; weak D call: TRBD1 (5 bases). The end of the DNA fits TRBJ2-7 better, so the J call may be wrong. The CDR3 is made up of 13 amino acids. CDR1 is SSHAT and CDR2 is FNYEAQ in the germline V gene (reference sequence). CDR3 in amino acids: CASSLGVGGEQYF. CDR3 nucleotides: TGTGCTAGCAGCTTAGGGGTGGGCGGCGAGCAGTACTTC.

This chain joins TRBV18 and TRBJ2-5, with 9 bases fitting TRBD1. The ends lost 4 bases at V and 11 bases at J; junction bases unmatched: 11. The germline V gene encodes CDR1 KGHSH and CDR2 LQKENI. The CDR3 is 14 residues long. CDR3 nucleotides: TGTGCCAGCTCACTCGGACAGGGGATTACGCAGCAGTACTTC. Its translation: CASSLGQGITQQYF.

This clonotype was seen a few times. The V call is TRBV9, the J call TRBJ2-5, with TRBD2 matching over 8 bases. The V segment lost 4 bases and the J segment 1 base; nucleotides outside the gene matches: 6. Per the germline V gene, CDR1 is SGDLS and CDR2 is YYNGEE. This CDR3 spans 15 amino acids. The CDR3 DNA reads TGTGCCAGCAGCTACAAGGCGGGAGGCCAAGAGACCCAGTACTTC. Protein: CASSYKAGGQETQYF.

This clonotype was counted at least ten times. The chain links TRBV20-1 to TRBJ2-1, with 8 positions matching TRBD2. The junction had 8 bases not matched to a gene; V was cut back by 3 bases and J by 1 base. This CDR3 region has 16 residues. Germline V gene lookup returns CDR1 DFQATT and CDR2 SNEGSKA (reference sequence). The CDR3 protein is CSARGYAGGSYNEQFF. CDR3 bases: TGCAGTGCTAGGGGGTACGCGGGAGGATCCTACAATGAGCAGTTCTTC.

The sample holds a few counts of this clonotype. The chain carries TRBV20-1 and TRBJ1-2; TRBD1 agrees at 7 bases. The CDR3 totals 15 residues. Germline trimming cut 6 bases from V and 6 bases from J; bases unmatched to any gene: 16. Germline assignment: CDR1 DFQATT and CDR2 SNEGSKA (reference sequence). CDR3 sequence: CSANRVDREVDGYTF. DNA for the CDR3: TGCAGTGCCAACCGCGTAGACAGGGAAGTAGATGGCTACACCTTC.

The rearrangement links TRBV6-6 to TRBJ2-7; TRBD2 aligns across 14 bases. After removal of 6 bases from V and 7 bases from J, the junction contained 8 bases not matched to a gene. This CDR3 has 15 residues. Germline CDR1 and CDR2: MNHNY and SVGAGI (reference sequence). CDR3 DNA: TGTGCCAGCAGCCAGGGACTAGCGGGAGTTCCTGAGCAGTACTTC. This gives the protein CASSQGLAGVPEQYF.

This clonotype was detected only once. The chain employs TRBV6-1 and TRBJ2-7, with 12 bases matching TRBD2. The CDR3 is 15 residues long. V dropped 7 bases and J dropped 7; count of bases not matched to a gene: 11. Germline V CDR1 and CDR2: MNHNS, SASEGT. The CDR3 protein is CASTGGLAGYNEQYF. CDR3 nucleotides: TGTGCCAGCACCGGTGGACTAGCGGGGTACAATGAGCAGTACTTC.

V and J are TRBV12-3 or TRBV12-4 and TRBJ2-5; no definite D call. V lost 1 base and J 10 bases, leaving 7 bases between the germline ends. There are 11 residues in the CDR3. The CDR3 region is CASSLDWSQYF. The CDR3 DNA reads as TGTGCCAGCAGTTTAGACTGGAGCCAGTACTTC.

With regard to this clonotype: A clone one base away is much larger, so this may be a read error. The chain has TRBV6-2 or TRBV6-3 and TRBJ2-7; no clear D. The germline V and J ends were trimmed by 6 bases and 3 bases, with 9 bases remaining between them. Germline V gene data show CDR1 as MNHEY and CDR2 as SVGEGT. The length of the CDR3 is 12 residues. CDR3 region: CASRYNIYEQYF. The DNA of the CDR3 is TGTGCCAGCAGGTACAATATCTACGAGCAGTACTTC.